Below are 29 T cell receptor beta chains sequenced from a single sample in a study of cytomegalovirus exposure and HLA in healthy donors. Method: immunoSEQ multiplex PCR; TCRdb's copy keeps in-frame clones and lacks some. The sample contains some 250,000 clones, 85% to 90% of which appear only once. The source material was PBMCs. All receptors come from a woman in her late teens or twenties in good health and CMV-seronegative.

CDR3 amino acids: CASSSSGRSYGYTF. In DNA, the CDR3 is TGTGCCAGCAGTTCCTCCGGGAGGTCCTATGGCTACACCTTC. This chain connects TRBV6-5 to TRBJ1-2; no definite D call. The ends were cut back, 4 bases at V and 4 bases at J, with 13 bases in the middle. From germline, CDR1 is MNHEY and CDR2 SVGAGI. This CDR3 comprises 14 residues.

This rearrangement joins TRBV6-6 to TRBJ2-1; 13 bases match TRBD2. Germline values: CDR1 MNHNY, CDR2 SVGAGI (reference sequence). J lost 6 bases, V lost 6 bases, and 5 bases had no gene match. This CDR3 spans 15 amino acids. The CDR3, as DNA: TGTGCCAGCAGCCAAACTAGCGGGGGGGGCAATGAGCAGTTCTTC. Translating gives CASSQTSGGGNEQFF.

Here the CDR3 reads CASSLGANQPQHF. Written as DNA, the CDR3 is TGTGCCAGCAGCTTGGGGGCGAATCAGCCCCAGCATTTT. The chain carries TRBV5-6 and TRBJ1-5; no firm D call. Germline lookup yields CDR1 SGHDT and CDR2 YYEEEE. This CDR3 contains 13 residues. Between the trimmed V and J ends, which lost 0 bases and 4 bases, there was a span of 5 bases.

The V call is TRBV15, the J call TRBJ1-2, with 8 bases matching TRBD1. Germline V lookup: CDR1 LNHNV, CDR2 YYDKDF (reference sequence). With 2 bases clipped from V and 3 bases from J, the junction kept 2 bases outside the gene matches. This CDR3 has 14 amino acids. For the CDR3, the DNA is TGTGCCACCAGCAGAAAACAGGGGGACTATGGCTACACCTTC. This translates into CATSRKQGDYGYTF.

This clone has a handful of counts. This chain connects TRBV19 to TRBJ1-5; TRBD1 aligns across 9 bases. This CDR3 has 14 residues. Germline V gives CDR1 LNHDA, CDR2 SQIVND (reference sequence). After removal of 6 bases from V and 5 bases from J, the junction contained 5 bases not matched to a gene. CDR3 sequence reads: CASSTGTGYQPQHF. CDR3 nucleotides: TGTGCCAGTAGCACCGGGACAGGGTATCAGCCCCAGCATTTT.

V gene TRBV5-1 combines with J gene TRBJ2-2; 11 bases map to TRBD1. The CDR3 is made up of 17 amino acids. Germline-derived CDR1 and CDR2 are SGHRS and YFSETQ. J gave up 6 bases and V 6 bases, and 13 bases lay outside the gene matches. CDR3: CASTPSPWGQGAGELFF. CDR3 in DNA: TGCGCCAGCACCCCCTCCCCGTGGGGACAGGGGGCCGGGGAGCTGTTTTTT.

The gene calls are TRBV6-1 and TRBJ1-1; possible D gene TRBD1, 5 bases. The V gene lost 6 bases and the J gene lost 7 bases, with 6 bases spanning the gap. The CDR3 totals 10 residues. From germline, CDR1 is MNHNS and CDR2 SASEGT. In nucleotides, the CDR3 is TGTGCCAGCAGGGACATTGAAGCTTTCTTT. Protein product: CASRDIEAFF.

J is TRBJ2-7 and V is TRBV30; no reliable D call. The length of the CDR3 is 14 residues. Trimming pared 0 bases from V and 2 bases from J, leaving 11 bases between. Germline values: CDR1 GTSNPN, CDR2 SVGIG (reference sequence). The CDR3 DNA reads TGTGCCTGGAGTGTACCCTCGGTCCCCTACGAGCAGTACTTC. It codes for CAWSVPSVPYEQYF.

The J gene is TRBJ1-5, the V gene TRBV19, with D perhaps matching TRBD1 (6 bases). Deletions cut 4 bases from V and 4 bases from J, with 11 bases between. There are 14 residues in the CDR3. CDR1 LNHDA and CDR2 SQIVND come from the germline V gene (reference sequence). CDR3 loop: CASSRDIGNQPQHF. As DNA, the CDR3 is TGTGCCAGTAGTAGGGACATTGGGAATCAGCCCCAGCATTTT.

The chain carries TRBV28 and TRBJ1-1, with D possibly being TRBD1 (6 bases). The CDR3 is 15 amino acids. Trimming removed 3 bases from V and 1 base from J, with 12 bases in between. The germline gives CDR1 MDHEN, CDR2 SYDVKM. In nucleotides, the CDR3 is TGTGCCAGCAGTTTCGACAGGTGGAGGAACACTGAAGCTTTCTTT. It encodes CASSFDRWRNTEAFF. The full variable domain, rest sourced from reference TRBV28 and TRBJ1-1, is DVKVTQSSRYLVKRTGEKVFLECVQDMDHENMFWYRQDPGLGLRLIYFSYDVKMKEKGDIPEGYSVSREKKERFSLILESASTNQTSMYLCASSFDRWRNTEAFFGQGTRLTVV.

This rearrangement joins TRBV11-2 to TRBJ2-2, with D unresolved. The CDR3 runs to 14 residues. V gave up 3 bases and J gave up 5 bases, with 10 bases separating them. Germline CDR1 SGHAT, CDR2 FQNNGV. As DNA, the CDR3 is TGTGCCAGCAGCTTCCAAGCCTTAACCGGGGAGCTGTTTTTT. This translates into CASSFQALTGELFF.

This clone was counted a single time. This chain joins TRBV2 and TRBJ2-3; 7 positions agree with TRBD1. J lost 3 bases, V lost 9 bases, and 9 bases had no gene match. Germline values: CDR1 SNHLY, CDR2 FYNNEI. The CDR3 loop spans 14 amino acids. In nucleotides, the CDR3 is TGTGCCAGAGCCCGGGGCAGGGGGACAGATACGCAGTATTTT. Its translation is CARARGRGTDTQYF.

This chain uses TRBV14 with TRBJ1-1, with D possibly being TRBD1 (6 bases). CDR3 size: 16 residues. Germline V gives CDR1 SGHDN, CDR2 FVKESK. Deletions cut 0 bases from V and 2 bases from J, with 13 bases between. This CDR3 reads CASSQDLGTLNTEAFF. The CDR3 DNA reads as TGTGCCAGCAGCCAAGATCTGGGGACATTAAACACTGAAGCTTTCTTT.

The V call is TRBV6-5, the J call TRBJ2-5, with TRBD1 identical over 7 bases. V lost 6 bases, J lost 4 bases, and 5 bases stayed unmatched. CDR1 MNHEY and CDR2 SVGAGI come from the germline V gene. This CDR3 spans 13 amino acids. The CDR3 sequence: CASSNRGPETQYF. CDR3 bases: TGTGCCAGCAGCAACAGGGGCCCAGAGACCCAGTACTTC.

The CDR3 here is CAGGTDDNSPLHF. The CDR3, as DNA: TGTGCCGGAGGGACCGATGATAATTCACCCCTCCACTTT. The chain employs TRBV28 and TRBJ1-6, with TRBD1 as a possible D gene (5 bases). Germline V CDR1 and CDR2: MDHEN, SYDVKM. The CDR3 is made up of 13 amino acids. V was shortened by 11 bases and J by 5 bases, with 13 bases between the two germline ends.

The gene calls are TRBV7-9 and TRBJ2-1; 10 bases match TRBD2. Germline CDR1 SEHNR, CDR2 FQNEAQ (reference sequence). This CDR3 has 14 amino acids. With V trimmed by 1 base and J by 9 bases, 3 bases remained unmatched. The CDR3 coding sequence is TGTGCCAGCAGCTTAGTCCCTAGCGGGGGTGAGCAGTTCTTC. This gives the protein CASSLVPSGGEQFF.

CDR3 region: CASSLPSGGTDTQYF. CDR3 coding DNA: TGTGCCAGCAGTTTACCCAGCGGGGGCACAGATACGCAGTATTTT. This chain joins TRBV28 and TRBJ2-3; 7 bases fit TRBD2. The CDR3 covers 15 residues. V was pared by 2 bases and J by 1 base, with 3 bases of the junction left unmatched. CDR1 and CDR2 (germline): MDHEN, SYDVKM.

The rearrangement joins TRBV2 to TRBJ2-3; tentatively, D is TRBD1 (5 bases). CDR1 is SNHLY, CDR2 FYNNEI, per germline. The CDR3 is made up of 18 amino acids. V was shortened by 2 bases and J by 2 bases, with 20 bases between the two germline ends. CDR3 loop: CASSETGGVQPITDTQYF. CDR3 DNA: TGTGCCAGCAGTGAAACAGGCGGTGTACAGCCGATCACAGATACGCAGTATTTT.

This sequence joins TRBV11-2 and TRBJ1-2; possibly TRBD1 for D (5 bases). The V end lost 4 bases, the J end lost 2 bases, and 14 bases lay between the germline ends. This CDR3 has 15 amino acids. Per germline, CDR1 SGHAT and CDR2 FQNNGV. The CDR3 loop reads CASSSRDGQNYGYTF. The CDR3, as DNA: TGTGCCAGCAGCTCGCGGGACGGGCAGAACTATGGCTACACCTTC.

The chain combines TRBV27 with TRBJ1-1; the D is unclear. In germline, CDR1 is MNHEY, CDR2 SMNVEV (reference sequence). V lost 4 bases and J lost 1, with 13 bases in between. CDR3 length: 15 residues. CDR3 DNA sequence: TGTGCCAGCAGTTCCTCCGCGGATTGGAACACTGAAGCTTTCTTT. It yields the protein CASSSSADWNTEAFF.

The chain joins TRBV6-5 to TRBJ2-2, with a weak D call TRBD1 (5 bases). Germline assignment: CDR1 MNHEY and CDR2 SVGAGI. V was cut by 4 bases and J by 1 base, with 10 bases left in between. This CDR3 has 15 amino acids. DNA for the CDR3: TGTGCCAGCAGTTCCCGGACAAGGAACACCGGGGAGCTGTTTTTT. It is translated as CASSSRTRNTGELFF.

The chain is built from TRBV9 and TRBJ2-1; 8 nucleotides match TRBD2. The CDR3 runs 14 residues. The V segment lost 0 bases and the J segment 8 bases; nucleotides outside the gene matches: 4. The germline CDR1 and CDR2 sequences are SGDLS and YYNGEE. DNA of the CDR3: TGTGCCAGCAGCGTAGCGGGGGGGCTCGATGAGCAGTTCTTC. Its translation is CASSVAGGLDEQFF.

The genes are TRBV27 and TRBJ2-5; 7 bases are a match to TRBD2. This CDR3 has 12 residues. Germline V gene lookup returns CDR1 MNHEY and CDR2 SMNVEV (reference sequence). V shed 6 bases, J shed 5 bases, and the junction held 3 bases outside the gene matches. The CDR3 sequence: CASSRGGETQYF. CDR3 bases: TGTGCCAGCAGCCGGGGAGGGGAGACCCAGTACTTC.

V is TRBV18 and J is TRBJ1-5, with TRBD1 as a possible D gene (5 bases). The V gene lost 6 bases and the J gene lost 2 bases, with 17 bases spanning the gap. CDR1 KGHSH and CDR2 LQKENI come from the germline V gene. CDR3 size: 16 residues. CDR3 in DNA: TGTGCCAGCTCTTATTGGGGCAGGGAACGCAATCAGCCCCAGCATTTT. Amino acid sequence: CASSYWGRERNQPQHF.

This chain joins TRBV10-3 and TRBJ2-5, with D maybe TRBD2 (6 bases). Germline CDR1 reads ENHRY; CDR2 reads SYGVKD. Trimming removed 6 bases at V and 2 bases at J, with 10 bases between. This CDR3 has 13 residues. The CDR3 is CAISRELQETQYF. The DNA of the CDR3 is TGTGCCATCAGCCGGGAGCTGCAAGAGACCCAGTACTTC.

The chain uses TRBV13 and TRBJ1-4; possibly TRBD1 for D (5 bases). With 2 bases removed from V and 4 bases from J, the gap between germline ends came to 11 bases. This CDR3 spans 15 amino acids. Germline V CDR1 and CDR2: PRHDT, FYEKMQ (reference sequence). The CDR3 is CASSLRRQNNEKLFF. In DNA, the CDR3 is TGTGCCAGCAGCTTACGGCGACAGAATAATGAAAAACTGTTTTTT.

CDR3 bases: TGTGCCAGCAGTTTCGGGGCGGGGGATCAGCCCCAGCATTTT. Encoded protein: CASSFGAGDQPQHF. The V and J genes are TRBV28 and TRBJ1-5; D is possibly TRBD1 (5 bases). This CDR3 region has 14 residues. The V gene's germline CDR1 is MDHEN and CDR2 SYDVKM. Trimming removed 3 bases from V and 5 bases from J, with 11 bases in between.

This clone has more than one count but fewer than ten. The gene calls are TRBV28 and TRBJ1-2, with TRBD1 identical over 7 bases. The trim removed 5 bases at V and 4 bases at J, leaving 4 bases unmatched. The CDR3 runs to 13 residues. CDR1 is MDHEN, CDR2 SYDVKM, per germline. The CDR3 reads CASSPGQFYGYTF. The CDR3 DNA sequence: TGTGCCAGCAGTCCGGGACAGTTCTATGGCTACACCTTC.

This chain links TRBV27 with TRBJ1-1; 8 bases fit TRBD1. J lost 2 bases, V lost 5 bases, and 7 bases had no gene match. CDR1 is MNHEY, CDR2 SMNVEV, per germline (reference sequence). The CDR3 length is 15 residues. Here the CDR3 reads CASSTGTGSNTEAFF. CDR3 DNA: TGTGCCAGCAGTACTGGGACAGGTTCAAACACTGAAGCTTTCTTT.